The clone carrying this TCR beta chain was recorded many times. Its target is not known. The sample comes from a study of CD8 T cells in ankylosing spondylitis. Study-level results: Characteristic of ankylosing spondylitis blood, it appeared, was a TCR beta motif comprising several highly homologous variants.

V lost 5 bases and J lost 7; bases outside the gene matches: 8. CDR3 size: 15 residues. CDR1 SEHNR and CDR2 FQNEAQ come from the germline V gene (reference sequence). Using quantitative 5'-RACE with molecular barcodes, the authors made TCR beta libraries. TCRdb re-called the 5' RACE reads through MiXCR, storing one row per CDR3 protein. The repertoire has 15,000 to 20,000 distinct CDR3 sequences, 8% to 10% of them found once; the top ten carry 30% to 45%. This clonotype was sampled from a male donor with ankylosing spondylitis or in good health (not recorded which). The sequencing sample was made of blood. The chain links TRBV7-9 to TRBJ2-2, with 9 bases aligning to TRBD1. The CDR3, as DNA: TGTGCCAGCAGCCCTTACAGGGGGCAGAACGGGGAGCTGTTTTTT. Its translation: CASSPYRGQNGELFF. Based on the CDR3 plus reference TRBV7-9 and TRBJ2-2, the full variable domain is DTGVSQNPRHKITKRGQNVTFRCDPISEHNRLYWYRQTLGQGPEFLTYFQNEAQLEKSRLLSDRFSAERPKGSFSTLEIQRTEQGDSAMYLCASSPYRGQNGELFFGEGSRLTVL.